The 12 T cell receptor beta chains reported below all come from one sample, sequenced in a study of shared clonotypes between healthy human individuals. Sequenced by immunoSEQ multiplex PCR; TCRdb stores in-frame clones only, minus some. Of about 980,000 clones in the sample, approximately 76% were seen once. Sequenced: memory CD4+ T cells sorted from blood. The subset is: CD45RA-negative fraction. These receptors were collected from a man aged 18 to 30 in good health.

Concerning this clone itself: The sample contains more than one DNA sequence encoding this CDR3. V is TRBV5-1 and J is TRBJ1-5; D uncertain. Looked up from germline, CDR1 is SGHRS and CDR2 is YFSETQ. CDR3 size: 13 residues. Between the trimmed V and J ends, which lost 0 bases and 3 bases, there was a span of 4 bases. In DNA, the CDR3 is TGCGCCAGCAGCTTGGAAATCAATCAGCCCCAGCATTTT. This translates into CASSLEINQPQHF.

The rearrangement uses TRBV5-1 and TRBJ1-1, with 10 nucleotides matching TRBD1. The J segment lost 4 bases and the V segment lost 3 bases, leaving 6 bases of the junction unmatched. Germline V gene data show CDR1 as SGHRS and CDR2 as YFSETQ. The CDR3 is 15 amino acids. The CDR3 loop is CASSSRQGAGTEAFF. The DNA for the CDR3 is TGCGCCAGCAGCTCTCGACAGGGGGCAGGCACTGAAGCTTTCTTT.

This clone was observed a single time. This sequence joins TRBV30 and TRBJ1-6, with unresolved D. V dropped 3 bases and J dropped 0 bases, with 12 bases sitting between them. This CDR3 is built from 16 residues. Germline CDR1 GTSNPN, CDR2 SVGIG (reference sequence). CDR3 DNA: TGTGCCTGGAGCGGAAGACCGAGCTCCTATAATTCACCCCTCCACTTT. It yields the protein CAWSGRPSSYNSPLHF.

The V gene is TRBV5-1, the J gene TRBJ1-2; 11 nucleotides agree with TRBD1. Germline values: CDR1 SGHRS, CDR2 YFSETQ. The J segment lost 7 bases and the V segment lost 2 bases, leaving 4 bases of the junction unmatched. CDR3 size: 14 residues. The CDR3, as DNA: TGCGCCAGCAGCTTTGACGGACAGGGGGCTGGCTACACCTTC. It encodes CASSFDGQGAGYTF. Filled out from reference TRBV5-1 and TRBJ1-2, the complete variable domain reads KAGVTQTPRYLIKTRGQQVTLSCSPISGHRSVSWYQQTPGQGLQFLFEYFSETQRNKGNFPGRFSGRQFSNSRSEMNVSTLELGDSALYLCASSFDGQGAGYTFGSGTRLTVV.

The chain couples TRBV9 to TRBJ2-1; 12 bases map to TRBD2. Looked up from germline, CDR1 is SGDLS and CDR2 is YYNGEE. The CDR3 is 15 residues long. J was trimmed by 7 bases and V by 4 bases; bases with no gene match: 6. The CDR3 reads CASSLTSGGLNEQFF. CDR3 DNA: TGTGCCAGCAGCCTGACTAGCGGGGGCCTGAATGAGCAGTTCTTC.

This chain links TRBV27 with TRBJ1-5, with D possibly being TRBD1 (6 bases). Germline CDR1 MNHEY, CDR2 SMNVEV (reference sequence). V lost 6 bases, J lost 6 bases, and 21 bases lay in between. CDR3 length equals 16 residues. CDR3 nucleotides: TGTGCCAGCAGCCGATCAAGCGTACAGGGCGGTCAGCCCCAGCATTTT. This gives the protein CASSRSSVQGGQPQHF.

The J gene is TRBJ2-1, the V gene TRBV4-1; D gene unclear. Germline CDR1 is MGHRA and CDR2 is YSYEKL. CDR3 length: 15 residues. Trimming left V 4 bases short and J 5 bases short, with 15 bases between. CDR3 bases: TGCGCCAGCAGCCCCGGTGACTGGAGCGACAATGAGCAGTTCTTC. Its translation is CASSPGDWSDNEQFF.

In its sample, this clone was seen once. The same CDR3 also results from other DNA sequences found in this sample. The chain employs TRBV5-1 and TRBJ2-1; possibly TRBD2 for D (5 bases). Germline assignment: CDR1 SGHRS and CDR2 YFSETQ. V was cut by 2 bases and J by 6 bases, with 6 bases left in between. The CDR3 runs 12 residues. CDR3 region: CASSFTSNEQFF. The CDR3 DNA follows: TGCGCCAGCAGCTTTACTAGCAATGAGCAGTTCTTC.

J is TRBJ2-3 and V is TRBV11-2; no firm D call. The V gene lost 1 base and the J gene lost 3 bases, with 11 bases spanning the gap. There are 15 residues in the CDR3. Germline CDR1 is SGHAT and CDR2 is FQNNGV. CDR3 nucleotide sequence: TGTGCCAGCAGCTTAGGGCAAACGGAGACAGATACGCAGTATTTT. It yields the protein CASSLGQTETDTQYF. Variable domain in full (rest from reference TRBV11-2 and TRBJ2-3): EAGVAQSPRYKIIEKRQSVAFWCNPISGHATLYWYQQILGQGPKLLIQFQNNGVVDDSQLPKDRFSAERLKGVDSTLKIQPAKLEDSAVYLCASSLGQTETDTQYFGPGTRLTVL.

This chain links TRBV18 with TRBJ2-3, with D possibly matching TRBD1 (6 bases). V was clipped by 4 bases and J by 1 base, with 9 bases between them. CDR3 length equals 14 residues. The germline V gene encodes CDR1 KGHSH and CDR2 LQKENI. The CDR3 nucleotides read TGTGCCAGCTCACTGGGGGCCCGCACAGATACGCAGTATTTT. It is translated as CASSLGARTDTQYF.

The chain is built from TRBV5-1 and TRBJ2-1; D remains ambiguous. Germline CDR1 is SGHRS and CDR2 is YFSETQ. The CDR3 has 16 residues. V dropped 0 bases and J dropped 0 bases, with 10 bases sitting between them. This CDR3 is CASSLGIVNSYNEQFF. The CDR3 coding sequence is TGCGCCAGCAGCTTGGGGATTGTAAACTCCTACAATGAGCAGTTCTTC.

This clone came up once. Given a much more abundant clone one base away, this may be a read error. V gene TRBV6-1 combines with J gene TRBJ1-5; possible D gene TRBD1, 6 bases. From germline, CDR1 is MNHNS and CDR2 SASEGT. V was clipped by 5 bases and J by 5 bases, with 19 bases between them. CDR3 size: 16 residues. The CDR3 here is CASSKVRGGGDQPQHF. The CDR3 DNA follows: TGTGCCAGCAGTAAAGTTAGGGGGGGCGGTGATCAGCCCCAGCATTTT.